This is a list of T cell receptor beta chains from one sample in a study of T-cell memory formation after mild COVID-19. TCRdb re-derived calls from the 5' RACE reads in MiXCR, one entry per CDR3 protein. The sample holds fewer than 200,000 distinct CDR3 sequences, roughly a fifth seen once. Sequenced sample: PBMCs or a T cell subset sorted from them (not recorded which). The receptors originated from an adult woman who had mild COVID-19 (a few samples of this study predate the infection). Cell type and time point are not known. Both conserved end residues are trimmed from each CDR3. Each record gives: V gene, D gene, J gene, CDR3 protein. The D gene is left open where the match is weak.

TRBV6-5	.	TRBJ1-2	ASSYSGPYGYT
TRBV9	.	TRBJ2-7	ASSVGGRTYEQY
TRBV20-1	.	TRBJ2-2	SAKGANTGELF
TRBV4-1	TRBD2	TRBJ2-3	ASSQDRTSADTQY
TRBV12-3/TRBV12-4	TRBD2	TRBJ2-1	ASRHPGLALYNEQF
TRBV12-3/TRBV12-4	.	TRBJ2-1	ASSYKGEQF
TRBV12-3/TRBV12-4	TRBD2	TRBJ2-2	ASSDTRGGDTGELF
TRBV5-5	TRBD2	TRBJ2-5	ASKSGTSEETQY
TRBV12-3/TRBV12-4	TRBD1	TRBJ1-1	ASSRDRGPTEAF
TRBV20-1	TRBD2	TRBJ2-3	SARTSESTDTQY
TRBV6-2/TRBV6-3	.	TRBJ2-1	ASSYSPDRGGEQF
TRBV4-3	.	TRBJ1-2	ASSQEGYRLAYGYT
TRBV7-9	.	TRBJ2-7	ASSSRTPGPGQYNSYEQY
TRBV2	TRBD1	TRBJ2-2	ASSEVMGQNGELF
TRBV30	.	TRBJ2-7	AWRERTVVYEQY
TRBV7-9	TRBD1	TRBJ1-1	ASSWTGTEAF
TRBV12-3/TRBV12-4	.	TRBJ1-1	ASSLGGTGTEAF
TRBV4-2	.	TRBJ2-1	ASSQEVGGNEQF
TRBV27	.	TRBJ1-3	ASSSAGAGNTIY
TRBV7-6	.	TRBJ2-7	ASSLAAEGYEQY
TRBV24-1	TRBD1	TRBJ2-1	ASGGGSYNEQS
TRBV25-1	.	TRBJ1-5	ASSEGGKGSQPQH
TRBV11-2	.	TRBJ2-1	ASSSPGLGATYHEQF
TRBV18	.	TRBJ2-3	ASSPPVQEGDTDTQY
TRBV6-6	.	TRBJ2-7	ASSYDWAYEQY
TRBV27	.	TRBJ2-1	ASSLGSSSYNEQF
TRBV18	.	TRBJ2-7	ASSPAGEQY
TRBV4-1	TRBD2	TRBJ2-7	ASSQEAGTSPPYEQY
TRBV14	.	TRBJ2-1	ASSQDRDNYNEQF
TRBV20-1	TRBD2	TRBJ2-3	SVASGRVTDTQY
TRBV7-9	.	TRBJ1-2	ASSLLVGSTEIYGYT
TRBV7-9	TRBD1	TRBJ1-5	ASSPEGANQPQH